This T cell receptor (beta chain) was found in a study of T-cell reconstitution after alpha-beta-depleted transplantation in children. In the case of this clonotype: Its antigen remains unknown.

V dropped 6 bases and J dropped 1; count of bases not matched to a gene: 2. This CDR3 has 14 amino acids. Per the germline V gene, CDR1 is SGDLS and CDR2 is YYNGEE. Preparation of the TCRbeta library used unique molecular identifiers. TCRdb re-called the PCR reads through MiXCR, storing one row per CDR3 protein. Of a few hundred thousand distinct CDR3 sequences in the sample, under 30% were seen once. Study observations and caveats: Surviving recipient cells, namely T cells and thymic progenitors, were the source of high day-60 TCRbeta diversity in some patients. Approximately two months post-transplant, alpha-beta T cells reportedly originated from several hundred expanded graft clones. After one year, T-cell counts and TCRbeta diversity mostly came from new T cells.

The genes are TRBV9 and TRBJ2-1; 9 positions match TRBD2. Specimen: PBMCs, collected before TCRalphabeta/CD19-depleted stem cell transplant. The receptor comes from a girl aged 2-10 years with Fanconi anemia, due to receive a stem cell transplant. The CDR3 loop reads CASTRGGSYNEQFF. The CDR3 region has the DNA TGTGCCAGCACGCGGGGGGGTTCCTACAATGAGCAGTTCTTC.